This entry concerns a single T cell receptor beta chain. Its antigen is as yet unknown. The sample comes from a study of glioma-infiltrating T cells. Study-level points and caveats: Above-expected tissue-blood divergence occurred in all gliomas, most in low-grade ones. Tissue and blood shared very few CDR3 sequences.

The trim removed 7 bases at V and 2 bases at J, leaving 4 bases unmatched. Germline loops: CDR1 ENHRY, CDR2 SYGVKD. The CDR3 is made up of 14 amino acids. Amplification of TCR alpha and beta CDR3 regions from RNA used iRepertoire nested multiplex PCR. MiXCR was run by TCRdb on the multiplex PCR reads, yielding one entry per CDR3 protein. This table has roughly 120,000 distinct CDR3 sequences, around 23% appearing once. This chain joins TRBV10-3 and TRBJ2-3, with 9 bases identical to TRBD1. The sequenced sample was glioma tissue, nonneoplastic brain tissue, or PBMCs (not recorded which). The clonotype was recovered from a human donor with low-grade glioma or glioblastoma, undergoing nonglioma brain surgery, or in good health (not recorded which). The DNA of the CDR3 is TGTGCCATCACGGGGACAGGGAACACAGATACGCAGTATTTT. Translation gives CAITGTGNTDTQYF.